The T cell receptor beta chain described here comes from a study of OX40 agonist ivuxolimab in advanced cancers. Study in general: Dose-escalation cases comprised hepatocellular carcinoma, melanoma, renal cell or head and neck cancer.

The germline V gene encodes CDR1 SGHRS and CDR2 YFSETQ. The CDR3 runs 14 residues. V shed 0 bases and J shed 7 bases, with 10 bases lying between them. Assay: immunoSEQ multiplex PCR; the TCRdb copy retains only in-frame clones and omits some. This table has fewer than 75,000 clones, less than 90% appearing once. The starting material was CD4+ or CD8+ T cells sorted from blood, obtained in a trial of the OX40 agonist ivuxolimab. This receptor was identified in an adult with an advanced solid tumor such as melanoma, head and neck, liver or kidney cancer. This chain links TRBV5-1 with TRBJ1-4, with D perhaps TRBD1 (5 bases). The DNA for the CDR3 is TGCGCCAGCAGCTTGGGCCAGGGACGTGAAAAACTGTTTTTT. It specifies CASSLGQGREKLFF.